The 31 T cell receptor beta chains reported below all come from one sample, sequenced in a study of cytomegalovirus exposure and HLA in healthy donors. The PCR had 60 Vbeta and 13 Jbeta primers. Method: immunoSEQ multiplex PCR; TCRdb's copy keeps in-frame clones and lacks some. The table has approximately 220,000 clones, 65% to 80% seen once. Specimen: PBMCs. The receptors were sampled from a girl aged 2 to 9 in good health and CMV-seronegative.

This chain links TRBV2 with TRBJ2-3; maybe TRBD2 (5 bases). The V and J ends lost 7 bases and 6 bases respectively, with 14 bases between them. Per germline, CDR1 SNHLY and CDR2 FYNNEI. CDR3 length: 13 residues. CDR3 loop: CASTTGSRDTQYF. In DNA form, the CDR3 reads TGTGCCAGCACCACGGGGTCTAGGGATACGCAGTATTTT.

The V and J genes are TRBV6-4 and TRBJ1-2; perhaps TRBD1 as D (6 bases). The CDR3 is 13 amino acids. V lost 3 bases, J lost 8 bases, and 13 bases lay in between. Germline V CDR1 and CDR2: MRHNA, SNTAGT. CDR3 loop: CASSDQGLGGYTF. The CDR3 DNA reads TGTGCCAGCAGTGATCAGGGGCTTGGCGGCTACACCTTC.

This clone was seen a few times. The V gene is TRBV7-9, the J gene TRBJ1-1; perhaps TRBD1 as D (6 bases). V lost 6 bases and J lost 1, with 15 bases in between. CDR3 length: 15 residues. Looked up from germline, CDR1 is SEHNR and CDR2 is FQNEAQ (reference sequence). The CDR3 protein is CASRYWTDPNTEAFF. The CDR3, as DNA: TGTGCCAGCAGGTACTGGACAGACCCGAACACTGAAGCTTTCTTT.

This clone was picked up a small number of times. The V and J genes are TRBV11-2 and TRBJ2-7, with TRBD1 as a possible D gene (6 bases). Germline V gene sequence: CDR1 SGHAT, CDR2 FQNNGV. The length of the CDR3 is 13 residues. Trimming pared 5 bases from V and 3 bases from J, leaving 11 bases between. The CDR3 reads CASSQGSVYEQYF. The CDR3 DNA follows: TGTGCCAGCAGCCAGGGGTCGGTCTACGAGCAGTACTTC. Variable domain in full (rest from reference TRBV11-2 and TRBJ2-7): EAGVAQSPRYKIIEKRQSVAFWCNPISGHATLYWYQQILGQGPKLLIQFQNNGVVDDSQLPKDRFSAERLKGVDSTLKIQPAKLEDSAVYLCASSQGSVYEQYFGPGTRLTVT.

The chain carries TRBV6-4 and TRBJ1-1; D gene unclear. The ends were cut back, 6 bases at V and 1 base at J, with 15 bases in the middle. This CDR3 has 15 amino acids. Germline CDR1 is MRHNA and CDR2 is SNTAGT. The DNA of the CDR3 is TGTGCCAGCAGCCCTCGGACGGAGGGGAACACTGAAGCTTTCTTT. Translated: CASSPRTEGNTEAFF.

This clone was picked up one time. The J gene is TRBJ1-2, the V gene TRBV19, with D perhaps matching TRBD1 (6 bases). The germline gives CDR1 LNHDA, CDR2 SQIVND (reference sequence). Trimming pared 6 bases from V and 4 bases from J, leaving 9 bases between. This CDR3 region has 12 residues. The CDR3 coding sequence is TGTGCCAGTAGACAGGGACCCTATGGCTACACCTTC. Protein: CASRQGPYGYTF.

The chain employs TRBV2 and TRBJ2-1, with D possibly matching TRBD2 (5 bases). The V end was cut by 6 bases, the J end by 10 bases, with 13 bases between. This CDR3 region has 12 residues. The germline CDR1 and CDR2 sequences are SNHLY and FYNNEI. The CDR3 protein is CASSPLVVEQFF. CDR3 nucleotide sequence: TGTGCCAGCAGCCCACTAGTTGTAGAGCAGTTCTTC. The full variable domain, in which reference TRBV2 and TRBJ2-1 provide the parts outside the CDR3, is EPEVTQTPSHQVTQMGQEVILRCVPISNHLYFYWYRQILGQKVEFLVSFYNNEISEKSEIFDDQFSVERPDGSNFTLKIRSTKLEDSAMYFCASSPLVVEQFFGPGTRLTVL.

V usage is TRBV9 and J usage is TRBJ2-1; D perhaps matches TRBD1 (6 bases). V lost 4 bases and J lost 10, with 15 bases in between. The CDR3 covers 13 residues. Looked up from germline, CDR1 is SGDLS and CDR2 is YYNGEE. CDR3 sequence reads: CASSNSGVGEQFF. The CDR3 bases are TGTGCCAGCAGCAATTCAGGGGTAGGGGAGCAGTTCTTC.

This chain connects TRBV14 to TRBJ1-1, with D uncertain. The germline V and J ends were trimmed by 4 bases and 4 bases, with 10 bases remaining between them. The CDR3 runs 13 residues. Germline V gene data show CDR1 as SGHDN and CDR2 as FVKESK. CDR3 protein: CASSLGGSTEAFF. DNA for the CDR3: TGTGCCAGCAGCCTGGGAGGATCCACTGAAGCTTTCTTT. The entire variable domain, with the rest obtained from reference TRBV14 and TRBJ1-1, is as follows: EAGVTQFPSHSVIEKGQTVTLRCDPISGHDNLYWYRRVMGKEIKFLLHFVKESKQDESGMPNNRFLAERTGGTYSTLKVQPAELEDSGVYFCASSLGGSTEAFFGQGTRLTVV.

The CDR3 bases are TGTGCCAGCTCCCAGACTGAAACTACATCTAAGACCCAGTACTTC. Translating it yields CASSQTETTSKTQYF. The chain links TRBV27 to TRBJ2-5; D is uncertain. The CDR3 is made up of 15 amino acids. Germline loops: CDR1 MNHEY, CDR2 SMNVEV (reference sequence). V gave up 8 bases and J gave up 6 bases, with 22 bases separating them.

CDR3 sequence: CSVAPLLTGGYGYTF. In DNA, the CDR3 is TGCAGCGTCGCTCCCCTCTTAACAGGGGGCTATGGCTACACCTTC. The V and J genes are TRBV29-1 and TRBJ1-2, with 8 bases matching TRBD1. Germline lookup yields CDR1 SQVTM and CDR2 ANQGSEA. The CDR3 has 15 amino acids. With 6 bases clipped from V and 4 bases from J, the junction kept 13 bases outside the gene matches. Using reference TRBV29-1 and TRBJ1-2 for the parts outside the CDR3, the full variable domain is SAVISQKPSRDICQRGTSLTIQCQVDSQVTMMFWYRQQPGQSLTLIATANQGSEATYESGFVIDKFPISRPNLTFSTLTVSNMSPEDSSIYLCSVAPLLTGGYGYTFGSGTRLTVV.

The chain has TRBV29-1 and TRBJ1-1; D remains unclear. The V and J ends lost 4 bases and 0 bases respectively, with 9 bases between them. The V gene's germline CDR1 is SQVTM and CDR2 ANQGSEA. The CDR3 runs to 13 residues. The CDR3 bases are TGCAGCGTTGGACCCAGGATGAACACTGAAGCTTTCTTT. It yields the protein CSVGPRMNTEAFF.

The chain combines TRBV7-3 with TRBJ2-3, with TRBD2 matching 9 bases. The ends lost 0 bases at V and 6 bases at J; junction bases unmatched: 4. Germline V lookup: CDR1 SGHTA, CDR2 FQGTGA. This CDR3 has 15 residues. The CDR3 DNA is TGTGCCAGCAGCTTAACGGCGGGGGGGGGTGATACGCAGTATTTT. It encodes CASSLTAGGGDTQYF.

V gene TRBV13 combines with J gene TRBJ2-7, with 8 bases aligning to TRBD2. The CDR3 totals 17 residues. Germline V lookup: CDR1 PRHDT, CDR2 FYEKMQ (reference sequence). V was clipped by 5 bases and J by 4 bases; unmatched bases: 16. This CDR3 is CASSPRTSRSQGYEQYF. The CDR3 DNA is TGTGCCAGCAGCCCGAGGACTAGCAGGTCTCAAGGATACGAGCAGTACTTC.

This chain connects TRBV5-5 to TRBJ1-2; tentative D call: TRBD1 (6 bases). Germline-derived CDR1 and CDR2 are SGHKS and YYEKEE (reference sequence). The length of the CDR3 is 14 residues. The V end was cut by 3 bases, the J end by 2 bases, with 11 bases between. The CDR3 is CASSYTGSNYGYTF. CDR3 DNA sequence: TGTGCCAGCAGCTACACAGGGAGCAACTATGGCTACACCTTC.

V and J are TRBV5-6 and TRBJ2-7; D call uncertain. V dropped 0 bases and J dropped 0 bases, with 7 bases sitting between them. CDR1 and CDR2 from the germline V gene are SGHDT and YYEEEE. The CDR3 is made up of 14 amino acids. The CDR3 nucleotides are TGTGCCAGCAGCTTGGTGGCAGACTCCTACGAGCAGTACTTC. Translation: CASSLVADSYEQYF. Based on the CDR3 plus reference TRBV5-6 and TRBJ2-7, the full variable domain is DAGVTQSPTHLIKTRGQQVTLRCSPKSGHDTVSWYQQALGQGPQFIFQYYEEEERQRGNFPDRFSGHQFPNYSSELNVNALLLGDSALYLCASSLVADSYEQYFGPGTRLTVT.

The chain carries TRBV6-4 and TRBJ2-3; tentative D call: TRBD2 (7 bases). The CDR3 covers 14 residues. Trimming shortened V by 2 bases and J by 2 bases, and 8 bases separated the two germline ends. The germline V gene encodes CDR1 MRHNA and CDR2 SNTAGT. CDR3 coding DNA: TGTGCCAGCAGTGACGGGGGGGCCACAGATACGCAGTATTTT. This gives the protein CASSDGGATDTQYF.

Concerning this clone: A read error may account for a junction end that differs from germline. The chain recombines TRBV6-5 with TRBJ1-4; a possible D gene is TRBD1 (5 bases). Germline V gene lookup returns CDR1 MNHEY and CDR2 SVGAGI. The CDR3 spans 15 residues. CDR3 coding DNA: TGTGCCAGCAGCCCTACAGGCCACTCTAATGGAAAACTGTTTTTT. Its protein product is CASSPTGHSNGKLFF.

This clone has more than one count but fewer than ten. The chain joins TRBV10-2 to TRBJ2-1; 8 bases align to TRBD2. The germline V gene has CDR1 WSHSY and CDR2 SAAADI. The CDR3 has 15 residues. V was pared by 8 bases and J by 3 bases, with 9 bases of the junction left unmatched. In DNA form, the CDR3 reads TGCGCCAGCGGCCGGGGGGGCTCCCTCTACAATGAGCAGTTCTTC. As protein: CASGRGGSLYNEQFF.

The CDR3 DNA reads as TGTGCCAGCAGCTTAGGACAGGGGGTCCACGAGCAGTACTTC. Residues: CASSLGQGVHEQYF. The chain joins TRBV7-9 to TRBJ2-7, with TRBD1 identical over 9 bases. This CDR3 comprises 14 residues. Trimming cost V 1 base and J 5 bases; bases outside gene matches: 3. Germline CDR1 is SEHNR and CDR2 is FQNEAQ (reference sequence).

DNA for the CDR3: TGTGCCAGCAGCTTGGGCCAGCAAGAGACCCAGTACTTC. It codes for CASSLGQQETQYF. The chain recombines TRBV5-4 with TRBJ2-5; D call uncertain. Germline V gene lookup returns CDR1 SGHNT and CDR2 YYREEE (reference sequence). V was shortened by 0 bases and J by 2 bases, with 5 bases between the two germline ends. This CDR3 contains 13 residues. The full variable domain, rest sourced from reference TRBV5-4 and TRBJ2-5, is ETGVTQSPTHLIKTRGQQVTLRCSSQSGHNTVSWYQQALGQGPQFIFQYYREEENGRGNFPPRFSGLQFPNYSSELNVNALELDDSALYLCASSLGQQETQYFGPGTRLLVL.

This chain connects TRBV4-1 to TRBJ2-3; TRBD2 matches at 8 bases. In germline, CDR1 is MGHRA, CDR2 YSYEKL. V was clipped by 3 bases and J by 3 bases; unmatched bases: 11. This CDR3 comprises 17 residues. The CDR3 sequence: CASSQGPQRERTDTQYF. Here the CDR3 DNA reads TGCGCCAGCAGCCAGGGCCCCCAGCGGGAGAGAACAGATACGCAGTATTTT.

This chain uses TRBV18 with TRBJ1-2; possibly TRBD1 for D (6 bases). Germline values: CDR1 KGHSH, CDR2 LQKENI. The CDR3 is 19 amino acids. With 0 bases removed from V and 4 bases from J, the gap between germline ends came to 24 bases. The CDR3 DNA sequence: TGTGCCAGCTCACCACCGGGACAACTACGCCAGCCAGATCTCTATGGCTACACCTTC. It translates to CASSPPGQLRQPDLYGYTF.

This clone was picked up a small number of times. The CDR3 sequence is CASSFNNEQFF. The CDR3 nucleotides are TGTGCCAGCAGCTTTAACAATGAGCAGTTCTTC. This chain links TRBV7-9 with TRBJ2-1; no reliable D call. This CDR3 contains 11 residues. CDR1 is SEHNR, CDR2 FQNEAQ, per germline (reference sequence). V lost 3 bases to trimming and J lost 5 bases, with 2 bases between them.

The genes are TRBV4-2 and TRBJ2-7; 7 bases fit TRBD1. The germline CDR1 and CDR2 sequences are LGHNA and YNFKEQ. The CDR3 is 14 residues long. V dropped 1 base and J dropped 4; count of bases not matched to a gene: 4. CDR3 in amino acids: CASSQGQGIYEQYF. In DNA form, the CDR3 reads TGTGCCAGCAGCCAAGGACAGGGTATATACGAGCAGTACTTC.

The CDR3 DNA is TGCGCCAGCAGCTTGGAGGGGGGGCCTGGAGAGCAGTACTTC. This encodes CASSLEGGPGEQYF. The genes are TRBV5-1 and TRBJ2-7; tentative D call: TRBD2 (7 bases). The CDR3 spans 14 residues. V was shortened by 0 bases and J by 7 bases, with 14 bases between the two germline ends. Germline-derived CDR1 and CDR2 are SGHRS and YFSETQ.

V and J are TRBV5-6 and TRBJ1-2; 8 bases are shared with TRBD1. V shed 6 bases and J 3 bases; nucleotides not matched to a gene: 7. This CDR3 has 14 residues. CDR1 and CDR2 from the germline V gene are SGHDT and YYEEEE. The CDR3 sequence: CASTEGQGYYGYTF. The CDR3, as DNA: TGTGCCAGCACCGAAGGACAGGGTTACTATGGCTACACCTTC.

A word on this clone: Different DNA sequences within this sample yield the same CDR3. V and J are TRBV5-1 and TRBJ2-7; no clear D. The germline V and J ends were trimmed by 0 bases and 3 bases, with 7 bases remaining between them. This CDR3 spans 13 amino acids. The germline CDR1 and CDR2 sequences are SGHRS and YFSETQ. This chain's CDR3 is CASSLGSSYEQYF. The CDR3 DNA sequence: TGCGCCAGCAGCTTGGGGTCCAGCTACGAGCAGTACTTC. Looking up the rest from reference TRBV5-1 and TRBJ2-7 gives the full variable domain: KAGVTQTPRYLIKTRGQQVTLSCSPISGHRSVSWYQQTPGQGLQFLFEYFSETQRNKGNFPGRFSGRQFSNSRSEMNVSTLELGDSALYLCASSLGSSYEQYFGPGTRLTVT.

A single count supports this clone. This chain connects TRBV5-4 to TRBJ2-6; D is unresolved. CDR1 is SGHNT, CDR2 YYREEE, per germline (reference sequence). CDR3 length: 15 residues. The V end lost 3 bases, the J end lost 3 bases, and 10 bases lay between the germline ends. CDR3: CASSSFNSGANVLTF. The CDR3 DNA follows: TGTGCCAGCAGCTCCTTCAATAGTGGGGCCAACGTCCTGACTTTC.

The gene calls are TRBV6-5 and TRBJ1-2, with a weak D call TRBD1 (6 bases). The length of the CDR3 is 15 residues. Germline V gene sequence: CDR1 MNHEY, CDR2 SVGAGI. V was trimmed by 0 bases and J by 6 bases, leaving 14 bases between them. The CDR3 loop reads CASSYSRTAFHGYTF. The CDR3 DNA is TGTGCCAGCAGTTACTCGCGGACAGCTTTCCATGGCTACACCTTC.

The chain joins TRBV6-1 to TRBJ1-1; D not certain. This CDR3 region has 14 residues. The germline V and J ends were trimmed by 4 bases and 1 base, with 10 bases remaining between them. CDR1 and CDR2 (germline): MNHNS, SASEGT. CDR3 sequence (DNA): TGTGCCAGCAGTGCAGGTCCCGGGAACACTGAAGCTTTCTTT. Its translation: CASSAGPGNTEAFF.